The present entry profiles one T cell receptor beta chain with its context. This clone was observed a single time. Its antigen target is currently unknown. Base-call qualities are not available, and no considerably larger clone is one nucleotide away. From its cysteine to its phenylalanine, the CDR3 spans 14 amino acids. The retained sequence is limited to the CDR3, 42 bases, with the frame set at the first base. As encoded in the germline V gene, CDR1 is SGHAT while CDR2 is FQNNGV. From V the trimming removes 6 bases and from J it removes 4 bases, while the gene matches leave 5 bases of the junction unaccounted for. Libraries came from the immunoSEQ multiplex PCR assay. For TCR sequencing, RNA was extracted from every sample and reverse transcribed into cDNA to serve as template. SuperScript III was used to make first-strand cDNA, primed with a 2:1 mix of oligo-dT and random hexamers. A synthetic immune receptor repertoire was used to assess amplification bias, and residual bias was removed computationally. The authors' analysis ran thus. Raw reads were preprocessed for error removal, and CDR3 was defined according to IMGT conventions as running from the conserved cysteine to phenylalanine. Clonality was calculated as 1 minus Shannon entropy normalized by log2 of the number of productive unique TCRs. Whether each scalp clone was CD4 or CD8 was inferred by checking scalp TCRbeta sequences against the CD4 and CD8 repertoires from sorted blood. In its TCRdb copy, this immuneACCESS table keeps in-frame sequences only and misses some clones. Where compared with another copy, unresolved V genes explain less than half of these, and the others have no known cause. That table supplies the V and J calls and clone size; D and trimming were determined from the DNA. In all, the sample holds 150,000 to 200,000 clones, and over 55% of those were seen once. The top ten constitute just over 1% of the sample.

This specimen's time point label, per the study, means: around 24 weeks on oral tofacitinib. The sample's treatment or condition, from its label and the paper: oral pan-JAK inhibitor, 5-10 mg twice daily. Lesional scalp punch biopsies and peripheral blood were collected from alopecia areata patients. PBMCs were isolated by density centrifugation and stained for CD3, CD4 and CD8, and CD4+ and CD8+ T cells were sorted on a FACSAria. The data were taken from a study of CD8+ T cells in alopecia areata (dated by TCRdb to the late 2010s). For the wider study: The treated patients, all with moderate-to-severe alopecia areata, were enrolled in an open-label pilot trial of oral tofacitinib given at 5 to 10 mg twice daily. RNA came from the PAXgene miRNA kit for fixed scalp, the miRNeasy kit for PBMCs, and the RNeasy kit for mouse skin. In treated patients, disease severity was measured using the SALT score, which gives the percentage of scalp surface area affected. In humans, TCRbeta sequencing was performed on scalp tissue and on sorted CD4+ and CD8+ peripheral blood T cells from healthy controls and from patients with patchy or totalis/universalis alopecia areata. Patients received tofacitinib for 6 to 18 months and were then followed off drug for 6 months to check for delayed response and recurrence. Patients on tofacitinib were biopsied at baseline and after 4 and 24 weeks of treatment, and several of the patients also had a later scalp biopsy. High-throughput TCRbeta sequencing was used to examine T cell clonal expansion in alopecia areata in both the C3H/HeJ mouse model and human patients. Scalp clonality was compared among normal scalp (n=4), patchy alopecia areata scalp (n=8), and alopecia totalis/universalis scalp (n=8). TCRbeta CDR3 regions were amplified by immunoSEQ multiplex PCR with 35 Vbeta forward and 13 Jbeta reverse primers. Results the study describes overall, beyond this receptor: Many expanded lesional clones were found to persist in scalp and blood during tofacitinib treatment, and relapse after treatment cessation may be partly explained by this persistence. Lesional scalp, especially in alopecia totalis/universalis, showed higher clonality and more expanded CD8+ clones than normal scalp, suggesting antigenic drive. Unlike mouse skin, where gammadelta T cells dominate, normal human skin contains resident alphabeta T cells that get sequenced too, which complicates analysis of the scalp TCR repertoire. Shared TCR sequences between patients were less evident than in mice, which may be partly attributable to HLA diversity in the patient population. Because the treated cohort was small and had only one nonresponder, larger studies are needed to examine links between baseline CD8+ expansion and response. Tofacitinib significantly lowered scalp clonality and the number of expanded CD8+ clones among the top 100 scalp clones.

The sequence was collected from a human donor with alopecia areata. The sequence links TRBV11-2 to TRBJ2-1; 8 bases in the junction line up with TRBD2. The material sequenced was CD4+ T cells sorted from blood, taken at week 24, from a patient treated with tofacitinib. The CDR3: CASRGTRQYNEQFF. In nucleotides, the sequence is TGTGCCAGCAGAGGGACTAGGCAGTACAATGAGCAGTTCTTC.